This T cell receptor beta chain was found in a study of T-cell reconstitution after alpha-beta-depleted transplantation in children. General study points: Reportedly, alpha-beta T cells present about two months post-transplant originated from several hundred expanded clones of graft origin. One year post-transplant, T-cell counts and diversity were largely derived from T cells produced anew.

After removal of 0 bases from V and 15 bases from J, the junction contained 13 bases not matched to a gene. This CDR3 comprises 15 residues. Germline V gives CDR1 SGHDN, CDR2 FVKESK. It was with unique molecular identifiers that the TCRbeta library was prepared. TCRdb re-called the PCR reads with MiXCR, one entry per CDR3 protein. The sample has 330,000 or so distinct CDR3 sequences; approximately 7.3% are singletons. Comment on this clonotype: What it binds is not known.

The chain is built from TRBV14 and TRBJ2-1, with 8 bases that match TRBD1. The clonotype was recovered from a female patient younger than 10 who had a stem cell transplant for Fanconi anemia, so the T cells may come from the graft donor. The sequences come from peripheral blood, collected 360 days after TCRalphabeta/CD19-depleted stem cell transplant. The CDR3 DNA follows: TGTGCCAGCAGCCAAGAGGACAGGGCCCTAGGCTTTCGGTTCTTC. This gives the protein CASSQEDRALGFRFF.